This T cell receptor (beta chain) was sequenced for a study of long-term antiretroviral therapy in people with HIV (dated by TCRdb to between 2021 and 2022). Study-wide context: The earliest samples were collected approximately a decade before the 2015 WHO recommendation for immediate ART, a period when ART was typically delayed until CD4 counts fell. A total of 150 to 200 cryopreserved PBMC samples came from a few dozen adults with confirmed HIV infection and were collected serially over a mean of around 6 years (range 1-12). A retrospective serial study tested whether changes in peripheral blood TRB repertoire composition and diversity were associated with ART initiation and durable HIV suppression. Test extractions of a monoclonal T-cell line alongside some 35 polyclonal samples showed no cross-contamination during QIAcube processing. About 35% of the 30 participants with HIV were female. The paper as a whole reports these results and caveats: HIV repertoires had narrower CDR3 length ranges than controls, and the network structure suggested an antigen-experienced repertoire that shifted only slightly toward naive after ART. Because cell numbers in pre-ART samples were limited, unsorted PBMC were profiled instead of sorted CD4+ and CD8+ T cells. Samples dated from the mid-2000s to the late 2010s, and the ART regimens used may be less effective than current ones. Inferences about post-ART repertoire changes were limited because no data were available on ART adherence, viral resistance or therapy changes. Since PBMC availability was limited, sequencing covered only the TCR beta chain, with no alpha chain pairing. Expanded TRB clones identified before ART initiation dominated the repertoire across all time points, though the dominance fluctuated and decreased in many PLHIV after ART. Starting ART was linked to a significant rise in TRB diversity, yet even after long-term ART the diversity remained significantly lower than in transplant donor controls.

The immunoSEQ hsTCRB v3.0 assay was used at survey level resolution to sequence the TRB variable region. TRB sequencing targeted a depth of roughly 35,000-55,000 T-cell genomes per sample. TRB libraries were pooled and sequenced on an Illumina MiSeq using a v3 150-cycle kit. The original pipeline was this. Analysis of repertoires was carried out in R inside a reproducible Nextflow workflow spanning QC, data transformation and analysis. LymphoSeq2, an R package for AIRR-Seq data exploration, was used to implement custom analyses. A few samples yielding fewer than 5000 total TRB sequences were excluded, leaving about 190 analyzed HIV repertoires. Among the 200 or so HIV repertoires that were kept, 59 were collected before ART initiation and more than 120 were collected after ART initiation. Repertoires were downsampled to 5000 TRB nucleotide sequences, and summary statistics were averaged over 100 downsampling iterations. The analysis kept only TRB sequences whose CDR3 regions were at least seven amino acids long. A Shannon entropy-derived clonality score and the Gini coefficient were used to measure diversity. In the repertoire networks, any two of the top 5000 CDR3 amino acid sequences were connected whenever the two sequences differed by an edit distance of one. For TRB CDR3 amino acid sequences, GLIPH2 was used to predict antigen specificity groups and MHC restriction. Known CMV, EBV, HIV or tissue antigen associations were flagged by matching CDR3 amino acid sequences against VDJdb and McPAS-TCR. Pre-ART, post-ART and control groups were compared with Wilcoxon signed-rank tests and Holm-Bonferroni correction. The clones in this table, taken by TCRdb from immuneACCESS, are in-frame only. Not every clone is retained; where verified, under half of the shortfall comes from an unresolved V gene, and the cause of the rest is unknown. That table supplies the V and J calls and clone size; D and trimming were determined from the DNA. Within this sample are 11,000 to 15,000 clones, with 88% of them counted one time only. Together, the top ten hold around a tenth of the sample.

From the cysteine up to the phenylalanine, the CDR3 has a length of 15 residues. The entry retains the CDR3 DNA only, 45 bases that are in frame from base 1. CDR1 and CDR2 are drawn from the germline V gene: SGHAT, FQNNGV. V is cut back by 5 bases and J by 0 bases, with 4 bases in the junction unmatched. Participants were included only if at least one PBMC sample before ART initiation and at least two post-ART samples were available. All participants with HIV were treated in the United States of America. Cryopreserved samples of about 0.95-11 million PBMC were thawed and washed before DNA extraction. At the time of the earliest PBMC sample, participants with HIV were aged between roughly 20 and 54 years. Each participant contributed PBMC samples from 1-4 timepoints before ART initiation and 2-8 timepoints after ART initiation, with a median of 7 samples. For every participant, serial HIV viral load, CD4+ T-cell count, ART history and demographic data were obtained. A Qiagen kit on a QIAcube was used to extract genomic DNA from unsorted PBMC, with samples processed in batches of 12.

This clone is a singleton in its sample. There is no known antigen for this receptor. Base qualities were left out, and no much larger clone turns up one base away. The sequenced sample was unsorted PBMCs, obtained 6.2 years after starting antiretroviral therapy. The origin of this receptor is a middle-aged man with HIV. Recombination linked TRBV11-2 to TRBJ1-5; 7 central nucleotides agree with TRBD1. The CDR3 protein: CASSDGQDSNQPQHF. The DNA sequence is given as TGTGCCAGCAGCGATGGACAGGATAGCAATCAGCCCCAGCATTTT.